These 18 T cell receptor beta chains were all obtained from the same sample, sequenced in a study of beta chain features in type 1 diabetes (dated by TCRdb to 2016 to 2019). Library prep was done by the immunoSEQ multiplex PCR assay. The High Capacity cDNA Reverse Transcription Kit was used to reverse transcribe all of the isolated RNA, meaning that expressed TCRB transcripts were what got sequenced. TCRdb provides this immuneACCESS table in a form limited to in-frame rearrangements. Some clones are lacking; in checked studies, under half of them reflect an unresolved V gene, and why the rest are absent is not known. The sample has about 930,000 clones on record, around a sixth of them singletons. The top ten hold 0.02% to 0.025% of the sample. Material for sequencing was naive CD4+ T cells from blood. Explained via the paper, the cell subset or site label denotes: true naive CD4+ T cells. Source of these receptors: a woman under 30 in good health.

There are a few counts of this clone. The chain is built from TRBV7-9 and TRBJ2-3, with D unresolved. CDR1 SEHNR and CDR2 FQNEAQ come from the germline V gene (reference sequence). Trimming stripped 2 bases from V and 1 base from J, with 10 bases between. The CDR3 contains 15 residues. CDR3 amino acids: CASSLMARGTDTQYF. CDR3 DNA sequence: TGTGCCAGCAGCTTAATGGCTCGGGGCACAGATACGCAGTATTTT. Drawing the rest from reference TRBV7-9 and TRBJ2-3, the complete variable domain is DTGVSQNPRHKITKRGQNVTFRCDPISEHNRLYWYRQTLGQGPEFLTYFQNEAQLEKSRLLSDRFSAERPKGSFSTLEIQRTEQGDSAMYLCASSLMARGTDTQYFGPGTRLTVL.

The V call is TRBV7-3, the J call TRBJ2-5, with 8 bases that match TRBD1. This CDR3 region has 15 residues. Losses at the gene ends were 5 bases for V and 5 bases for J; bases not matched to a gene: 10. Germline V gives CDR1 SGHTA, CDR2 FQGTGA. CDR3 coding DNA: TGTGCCAGCAGCCAGACAGGGGCCCGGGAGGAGACCCAGTACTTC. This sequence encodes CASSQTGAREETQYF.

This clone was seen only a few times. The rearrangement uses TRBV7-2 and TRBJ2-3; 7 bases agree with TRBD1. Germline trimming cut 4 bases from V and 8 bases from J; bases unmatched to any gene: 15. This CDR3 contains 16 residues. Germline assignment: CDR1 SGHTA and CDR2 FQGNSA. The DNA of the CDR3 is TGTGCCAGCAGCTCACAGGGGCCCCCGAATGGGGGTACGCAGTATTTT. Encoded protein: CASSSQGPPNGGTQYF.

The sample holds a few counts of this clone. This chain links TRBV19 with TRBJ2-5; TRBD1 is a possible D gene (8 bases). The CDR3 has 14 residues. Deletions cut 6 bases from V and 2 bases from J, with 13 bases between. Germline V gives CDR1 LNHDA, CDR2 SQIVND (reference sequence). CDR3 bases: TGTGCCAGTAGAGACAGGGGAGGGCAAGAGACCCAGTACTTC. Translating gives CASRDRGGQETQYF.

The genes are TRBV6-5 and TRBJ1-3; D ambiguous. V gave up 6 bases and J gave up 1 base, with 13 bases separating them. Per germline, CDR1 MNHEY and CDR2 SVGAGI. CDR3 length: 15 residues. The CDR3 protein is CASRLTEGSGNTIYF. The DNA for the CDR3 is TGTGCCAGCAGACTAACGGAGGGTTCTGGAAACACCATATATTTT.

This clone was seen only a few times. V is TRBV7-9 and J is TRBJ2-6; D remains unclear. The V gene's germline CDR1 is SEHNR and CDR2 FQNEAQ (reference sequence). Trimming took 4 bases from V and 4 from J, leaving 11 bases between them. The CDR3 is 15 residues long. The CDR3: CASSSPRAGANVLTF. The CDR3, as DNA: TGTGCCAGCAGCTCCCCTCGGGCAGGGGCCAACGTCCTGACTTTC.

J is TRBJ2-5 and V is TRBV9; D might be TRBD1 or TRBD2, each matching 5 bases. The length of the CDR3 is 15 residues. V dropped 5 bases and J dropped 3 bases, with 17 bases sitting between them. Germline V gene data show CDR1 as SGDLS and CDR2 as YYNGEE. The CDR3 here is CASREGCLSEETQYF. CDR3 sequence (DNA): TGTGCCAGCAGAGAGGGGTGCTTGAGTGAAGAGACCCAGTACTTC. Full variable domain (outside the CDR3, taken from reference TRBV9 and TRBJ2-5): DSGVTQTPKHLITATGQRVTLRCSPRSGDLSVYWYQQSLDQGLQFLIQYYNGEERAKGNILERFSAQQFPDLHSELNLSSLELGDSALYFCASREGCLSEETQYFGPGTRLLVL.

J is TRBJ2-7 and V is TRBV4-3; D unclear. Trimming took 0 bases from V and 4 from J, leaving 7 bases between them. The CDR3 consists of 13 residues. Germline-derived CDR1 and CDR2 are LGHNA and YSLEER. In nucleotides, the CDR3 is TGCGCCAGCAGCCAAGATCTCGAGTACGAGCAGTACTTC. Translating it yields CASSQDLEYEQYF.

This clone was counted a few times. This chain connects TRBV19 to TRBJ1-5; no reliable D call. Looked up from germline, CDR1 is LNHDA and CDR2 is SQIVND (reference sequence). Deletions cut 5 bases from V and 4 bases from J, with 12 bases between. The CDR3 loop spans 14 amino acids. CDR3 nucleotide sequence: TGTGCCAGTAGTCCCCACGGGGATAATCAGCCCCAGCATTTT. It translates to CASSPHGDNQPQHF.

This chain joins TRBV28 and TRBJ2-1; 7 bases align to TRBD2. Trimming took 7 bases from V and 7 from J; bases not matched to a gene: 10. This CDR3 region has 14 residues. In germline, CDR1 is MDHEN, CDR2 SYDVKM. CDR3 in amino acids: CASTGGGEGNEQFF. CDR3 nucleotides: TGTGCCAGCACGGGAGGCGGGGAGGGGAATGAGCAGTTCTTC.

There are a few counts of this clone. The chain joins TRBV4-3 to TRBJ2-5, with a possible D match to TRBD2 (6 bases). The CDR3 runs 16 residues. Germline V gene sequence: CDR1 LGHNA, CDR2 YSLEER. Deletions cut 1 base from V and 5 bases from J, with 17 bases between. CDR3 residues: CASSQGGSGRGETQYF. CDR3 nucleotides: TGCGCCAGCAGCCAAGGGGGGTCCGGGAGAGGGGAGACCCAGTACTTC.

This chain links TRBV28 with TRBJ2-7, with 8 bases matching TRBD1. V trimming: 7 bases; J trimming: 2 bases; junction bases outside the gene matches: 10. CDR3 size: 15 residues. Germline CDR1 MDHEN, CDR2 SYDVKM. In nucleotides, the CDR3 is TGTGCCAGCAATACTGTGGGACAGGCCCCCTACGAGCAGTACTTC. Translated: CASNTVGQAPYEQYF.

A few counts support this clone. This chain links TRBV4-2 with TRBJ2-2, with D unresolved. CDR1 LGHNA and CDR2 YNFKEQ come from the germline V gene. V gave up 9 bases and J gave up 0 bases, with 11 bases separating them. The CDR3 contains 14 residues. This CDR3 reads CASRGVSNTGELFF. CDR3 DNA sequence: TGTGCCAGTCGCGGAGTTTCGAACACCGGGGAGCTGTTTTTT.

CDR3 in DNA: TGTGCCAGCGGGAAGACACTCTCTCTCGCTGAAGCTTTCTTT. Translating it yields CASGKTLSLAEAFF. This sequence joins TRBV13 and TRBJ1-1, with D uncertain. CDR3 length: 14 amino acids. V gave up 8 bases and J gave up 6 bases, with 19 bases separating them. Germline assignment: CDR1 PRHDT and CDR2 FYEKMQ (reference sequence).

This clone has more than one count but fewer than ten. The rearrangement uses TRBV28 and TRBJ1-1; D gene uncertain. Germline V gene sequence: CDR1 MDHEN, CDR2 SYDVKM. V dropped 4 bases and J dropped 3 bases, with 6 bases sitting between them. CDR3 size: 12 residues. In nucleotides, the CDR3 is TGTGCCAGCAGTTCGCGGGACACTGAAGCTTTCTTT. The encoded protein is CASSSRDTEAFF.

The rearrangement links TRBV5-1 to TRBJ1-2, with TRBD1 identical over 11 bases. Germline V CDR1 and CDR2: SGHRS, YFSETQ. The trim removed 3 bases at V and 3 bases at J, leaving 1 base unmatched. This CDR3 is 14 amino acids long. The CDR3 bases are TGCGCCAGCAGCTGGACAGGGGGCGACTATGGCTACACCTTC. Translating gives CASSWTGGDYGYTF.

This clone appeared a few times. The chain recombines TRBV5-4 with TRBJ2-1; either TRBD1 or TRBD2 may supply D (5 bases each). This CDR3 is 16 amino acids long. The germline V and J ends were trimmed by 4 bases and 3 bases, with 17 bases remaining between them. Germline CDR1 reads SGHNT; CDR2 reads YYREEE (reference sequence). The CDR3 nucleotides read TGTGCCAGCAGCCCGGATCTACAGGCGGGCTACAATGAGCAGTTCTTC. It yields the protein CASSPDLQAGYNEQFF.

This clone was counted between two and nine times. CDR3 sequence (DNA): TGTGCCAGCAGTGAAGGAAGGGTGGGTGAAGCTTTCTTT. It specifies CASSEGRVGEAFF. The chain employs TRBV2 and TRBJ1-1; D gene ambiguous. Germline lookup yields CDR1 SNHLY and CDR2 FYNNEI. The CDR3 spans 13 residues. Trimming left V 1 base short and J 7 bases short, with 10 bases between.